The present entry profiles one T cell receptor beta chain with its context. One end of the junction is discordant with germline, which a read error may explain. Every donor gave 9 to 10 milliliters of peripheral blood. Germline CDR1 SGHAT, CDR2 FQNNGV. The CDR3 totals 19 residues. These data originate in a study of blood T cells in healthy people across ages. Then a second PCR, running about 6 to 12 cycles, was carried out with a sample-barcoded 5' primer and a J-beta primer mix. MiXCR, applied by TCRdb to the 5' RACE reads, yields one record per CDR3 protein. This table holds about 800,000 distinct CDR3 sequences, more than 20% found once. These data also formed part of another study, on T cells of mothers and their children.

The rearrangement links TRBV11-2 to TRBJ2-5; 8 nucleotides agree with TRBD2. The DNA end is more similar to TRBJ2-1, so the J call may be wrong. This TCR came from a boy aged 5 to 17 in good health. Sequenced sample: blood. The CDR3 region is CVSSPNLLLAERSYNEQFF. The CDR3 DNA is TGTGTCAGCAGCCCTAACCTGCTACTAGCGGAGAGATCCTACAATGAGCAGTTCTTC.